The present entry profiles one T cell receptor (beta chain) with its context. Its specificity is not known. The data are from a study of T-cell memory formation after mild COVID-19. Study-level findings and limits: There were some responding clones in pre-infection memory, which suggested that cross-reactive memory had joined. Still unconfirmed is whether the second-wave clones peaking on day 37 recognized SARS-CoV-2. CD4/CD8 balance held among clones contracting day 15 to 85, and later expanders leaned CD4+.

Barcoded TCR alpha and TCR beta cDNA libraries with UMIs came from 5'RACE using constant-segment primers. MiXCR was run by TCRdb on the 5' RACE reads, yielding one entry per CDR3 protein. The table has 580,000 or so distinct CDR3 sequences, 15% to 20% seen once. Germline lookup yields CDR1 SGHDT and CDR2 YYEEEE. V was cut by 4 bases and J by 3 bases, with 17 bases left in between. CDR3 length equals 15 residues. Sequenced material: PBMCs or a T cell subset sorted from them (not recorded which). The chain combines TRBV5-6 with TRBJ2-7; perhaps TRBD1 as D (5 bases). This TCR came from an adult woman who had mild COVID-19 (a few samples of this study predate the infection). Cell type and time point are not known. The CDR3 DNA sequence: TGTGCCAGCAGCGGCATGCAGGGAAACGTCTACGAGCAGTACTTC. Residues: CASSGMQGNVYEQYF.